These T cell receptor beta chains were read from a single sample in a study of shared clonotypes between healthy human individuals. TCRdb's table, derived via immunoSEQ multiplex PCR, lists solely in-frame clones and lacks some. The repertoire holds about 520,000 clones, with around 96% as singletons. Sequencing used naive CD4+ T cells sorted from blood. These receptors all stem from a woman in her twenties or thirties in good health. Each CDR3 is given with its conserved first and last residue. The D gene is left open where the match is weak. Rows give clone size only sometimes, using once, few, many, or a class for an expanded clone.

v_gene | abundance | d_gene | CDR3aa
TRBV19 | - | TRBD2 | CASEDPGLAGGPGTGELFF
TRBV7-2 | - | TRBD1 | CASRPRTGYRYEQYF
TRBV25-1 | - | - | CASSESPVYEQYF
TRBV19 | - | - | CASSMLTGEKLFF
TRBV29-1 | - | - | CSDINQRAQYF
TRBV28 | - | TRBD1 | CASADRVGEQFF
TRBV27 | - | - | CASSPLGAAKNIQYF
TRBV6-4 | - | TRBD2 | CASSVEAGGTTDTQYF
TRBV19 | - | - | CASTSPREREKLFF
TRBV10-3 | - | TRBD2 | CAISGLAGGKAGELFF
TRBV6-4 | - | - | CASSVGSRAFF
TRBV10-3 | - | - | CAIRGLTASYEQYF
TRBV20-1 | - | - | CSVRGDNEQFF
TRBV29-1 | - | TRBD1 | CSVDGQGSYEQYF
TRBV5-4 | - | - | CASSLLAHEQFF
TRBV18 | - | - | CASSPSRSYEQYF
TRBV4-1 | - | TRBD1 | CASSQDWTGARPPLHF
TRBV2 | - | - | CASRPLGWGFDTDTQYF
TRBV4-2 | once | TRBD2 | CASSQGTGGGNEQFF
TRBV5-4 | - | - | CASSLVGTDTQYF
TRBV20-1 | - | - | CSVVTSYEQYF
TRBV18 | - | - | CASSPMDVSGYEQYF
TRBV28 | - | TRBD1 | CASSSYSDRASGNEQFF
TRBV18 | - | - | CASSPPSSYEQYF
TRBV5-1 | - | - | CASSRVAWGASSYEQYF
TRBV2 | - | TRBD1 | CASSETGSEQYF
TRBV5-1 | once | TRBD1 | CASSVGTGRNTIYF
TRBV5-5 | - | - | CASSLGSGGVADTQYF
TRBV10-3 | - | - | CAIRGDGGSTMYNEQFF
TRBV2 | - | - | CASTGLPYEQYF
TRBV14 | - | TRBD1 | CASSQGGRTGGNGYTF
TRBV5-8 | - | TRBD2 | CASSLASGTSTDTQYF
TRBV5-1 | - | - | CASSLAERYEQYF
TRBV28 | - | - | CASSFWDLNTEAFF
TRBV5-1 | - | - | CASSLGVRGLPDTQYF
TRBV6-1 | - | TRBD2 | CATSTSGRTNEQFF
TRBV10-3 | once | - | CAISEGQGPRSYEQYF
TRBV6-5 | - | - | CASSSWTPRGTEAFF
TRBV10-3 | - | - | CAISEDRNNQPQHF
TRBV29-1 | - | - | CSVEMFAEQFF
TRBV28 | - | - | CASTPGRTNYGYTF